This record concerns one T cell receptor beta chain sequence. CDR3 size: 13 residues. Germline V gene lookup returns CDR1 GTSNPN and CDR2 SVGIG (reference sequence). V lost 1 base and J lost 5, with 11 bases in between. The repertoire was sequenced with immunoSEQ multiplex PCR; TCRdb's copy has only in-frame clones and lacks some. Here the sample spans some 46,000 clones, 75% to 90% being singletons. This entry comes from a study of blood T cell repertoires in COVID-19. Study details: Sources were T cells, B-cell-depleted T cells, or PBMCs; the material itself was cDNA or gDNA.

The origin of this receptor is a man between 45 and 60 years old with acute or convalescent COVID-19. V gene TRBV30 combines with J gene TRBJ2-5; possibly TRBD1 for D (5 bases). Sequencing was done on a sample of peripheral blood. CDR3 amino acids: CAWSGQGGETQYF. CDR3 sequence (DNA): TGTGCCTGGAGTGGGCAGGGTGGGGAGACCCAGTACTTC.